The rows below give T cell receptor beta chains drawn from one sample of a study of T cells in tuberculosis. Data came from immunoSEQ multiplex PCR; TCRdb stores just in-frame clones and leaves some out. The data hold approximately 57,000 clones, with around 90% observed a single time. The sample taken for sequencing was CD1b-GMM tetramer-negative cells sorted from PBMCs. The source is an adult woman with latent tuberculosis. Each CDR3 is given with its conserved first and last residue. The D gene is left open where the match is weak. Part of the rows lack a size; the others show once, few, many or a class for expanded clones.

v_gene,j_gene,d_gene,abundance,CDR3nt,CDR3aa
TRBV6-1,TRBJ2-3,.,.,TGTGCCAGCAGTCCAGGAGGCGTACCAGATACGCAGTATTTT,CASSPGGVPDTQYF
TRBV5-6,TRBJ1-1,.,once,TGTGCCAGCAGCTTCGGACAGTGGCACACTGAAGCTTTCTTT,CASSFGQWHTEAFF
TRBV2,TRBJ2-1,TRBD2,.,TGTGCCAGCAGTGGTGGGGCTAGCGGGAGGGCTGTATTTAATTATGAGCAGTTCTTC,CASSGGASGRAVFNYEQFF
TRBV30,TRBJ1-5,TRBD1,once,TGTGCCTGGAATGAGGGGGCAATGGAGCCCCAGCATTTT,CAWNEGAMEPQHF
TRBV7-2,TRBJ1-2,TRBD1,.,TGTGCCATACTTACAGGGGGCGCGTATGGCTACACCTTC,CAILTGGAYGYTF
TRBV30,TRBJ2-2,.,.,TGTGCCTGGAGTGGTGGGAGTATTGGCGCCGGGGAGCTGTTTTTT,CAWSGGSIGAGELFF
TRBV6-5,TRBJ2-2,.,.,TGTGCCAGCTTTGGAGGCGGCGGGGAGCTGTTTTTT,CASFGGGGELFF
TRBV9,TRBJ1-4,TRBD1,.,TGTGCCAGCAGCGCCAGGGGGGAATCCCATAAACTGTTTTTT,CASSARGESHKLFF
TRBV11-2,TRBJ2-1,.,.,TGTGCCAGCAGCTTAGCGGGAGAGCAGTTCTTC,CASSLAGEQFF
TRBV7-2,TRBJ2-7,.,.,TGTGCCAGCAGCTTGGGTAGCCTCTACGAGCAGTACTTC,CASSLGSLYEQYF
TRBV28,TRBJ1-3,.,.,TGTGCCAGCAGTGGACTATGGGGTACCTCTGGAAACACCATATATTTT,CASSGLWGTSGNTIYF
TRBV25-1,TRBJ1-4,.,.,TGTGCCAGCAGTGCCTCCTGGCGGGTATACACTAATGAAAAACTGTTTTTT,CASSASWRVYTNEKLFF
TRBV4-2,TRBJ2-2,TRBD2,.,TGTGCCAGCAGCCAAGAACTAGCGGGAGGGCCCACCGGGGAGCTGTTTTTT,CASSQELAGGPTGELFF
TRBV4-3,TRBJ2-1,TRBD2,.,TGCGCCAGCAGCCAGAGGGAGGGGCACATCGCCTACAATGAGCAGTTCTTC,CASSQREGHIAYNEQFF
TRBV27,TRBJ1-2,.,.,TGTGCCAGCAGTGCCTTGACAGGTTCCTATGGCTACACCTTC,CASSALTGSYGYTF
TRBV27,TRBJ2-1,TRBD2,.,TGTGCCAGCAGTCCCCGGGGACTAGGTTCCTACAATGAGCAGTTCTTC,CASSPRGLGSYNEQFF
TRBV7-2,TRBJ2-7,TRBD1,.,TGTGCCAGCAGCTTAGCCGGACAGGGGATTCACTCCTACGAGCAGTACTTC,CASSLAGQGIHSYEQYF
TRBV28,TRBJ1-1,TRBD1,.,TGTGCCAGCAGTACGGGACAGGGTTGGTCTGAAGCTTTCTTT,CASSTGQGWSEAFF
TRBV27,TRBJ2-1,TRBD2,.,TGTGCCAGCACACCTCTCACAGCAGCGGGAGGGCCTGGCTCCTACAATGAGCAGTTCTTC,CASTPLTAAGGPGSYNEQFF
TRBV4-3,TRBJ1-4,.,.,TGCGCCAGCAGCCTATCCCCAGGGATGGGTAATGAAAAACTGTTTTTT,CASSLSPGMGNEKLFF
TRBV10-3,TRBJ1-2,.,.,TGTGCCATCAGTGAGTCGTTGAAGGTTTCAACAGCTAACTATGGCTACACCTTC,CAISESLKVSTANYGYTF
TRBV7-9,TRBJ1-3,.,.,TGTGCCAGCAGCTTAGATAGCCTCTCTGGAAACACCATATATTTT,CASSLDSLSGNTIYF
TRBV7-2,TRBJ2-2,.,.,TGTGCCAGCAGCCCTGCAGGCTCCTTGGGGCTGTTTTTT,CASSPAGSLGLFF
TRBV2,TRBJ1-4,.,once,TGTGCCAGCAGTGAGCAGGGGACAAATGAAAAACTGTTTTTT,CASSEQGTNEKLFF
TRBV9,TRBJ1-2,.,.,TGTGCCAGCAGCGTAGACCAGCGCTATGGCTACACCTTC,CASSVDQRYGYTF
TRBV6-6,TRBJ1-1,TRBD1,.,TGTGCCAGCAGTTACGGCGTAGGGGGCCGGAACACTGAAGCTTTCTTT,CASSYGVGGRNTEAFF
TRBV2,TRBJ2-1,TRBD1,once,TGTGCCAGCAGTGACAGGGGGACAGAGCAGTTCTTC,CASSDRGTEQFF
TRBV2,TRBJ1-2,.,.,TGTGCCAGCAGTGAACTCCAGGGCAGCTATGGCTACACCTTC,CASSELQGSYGYTF
TRBV14,TRBJ2-6,.,.,TGTGCCAGCAGCCAAAAAATGGGAGGATACTCAAGCTCTGGGGCCAACGTCCTGACTTTC,CASSQKMGGYSSSGANVLTF
TRBV25-1,TRBJ2-3,.,.,TGTGCCAGCAGCCCAGGCCCGGATACGCAGTATTTT,CASSPGPDTQYF
TRBV27,TRBJ2-7,.,.,TGTGCCAGCAGTTTTCAGGATTCCTACGAGCAGTACTTC,CASSFQDSYEQYF
TRBV5-4,TRBJ1-1,.,few,TGTGCCAGCAGCCGGGGTATGGCCATGAACACTGAAGCTTTCTTT,CASSRGMAMNTEAFF
TRBV7-2,TRBJ2-2,.,.,TGTGCCAGCAGCTTACAGGGCACCGGGGAGCTGTTTTTT,CASSLQGTGELFF
TRBV4-1,TRBJ1-5,.,.,TGCGCCAGCAGCCAAGGCTCTAGAAGCAATCAGCCCCAGCATTTT,CASSQGSRSNQPQHF
TRBV19,TRBJ2-7,.,.,TGTGCCACAGCCCTATCGTGGGAGCTCGACGAGCAGTACTTC,CATALSWELDEQYF
TRBV9,TRBJ1-2,TRBD1,.,TGTGCCAGCAGCGCCATTGGCAGGGGGGTTGGCTACACCTTC,CASSAIGRGVGYTF
TRBV7-9,TRBJ2-5,.,.,TGTGCCAGCAGCTTGACTAGTAGAGAGACCCAGTACTTC,CASSLTSRETQYF
TRBV5-8,TRBJ1-2,.,few,TGTGCCAGCAGCCATCATGGCTACACCTTC,CASSHHGYTF
TRBV7-9,TRBJ2-7,TRBD1,.,TGTGCCAGTGGGACAGGGACCTACGAGCAGTACTTC,CASGTGTYEQYF
TRBV13,TRBJ2-7,.,.,TGTGCCAGCAGCTTCCTGAGCTACGAGCAGTACTTC,CASSFLSYEQYF
TRBV6-1,TRBJ2-7,TRBD1,few,TGTGCCAGCAGTGAACTCCCAGTTGAAGGACAGGGAACCTACGAGCAGTACTTC,CASSELPVEGQGTYEQYF
TRBV2,TRBJ1-5,TRBD1,.,TGTGCCAGCAGTGACGACAGGGAGGGCAATCAGCCCCAGCATTTT,CASSDDREGNQPQHF
TRBV28,TRBJ2-7,TRBD2,.,TGTGCCAGCAATACCGGGACTAGCCCAATCTACGAGCAGTACTTC,CASNTGTSPIYEQYF
TRBV6-6,TRBJ1-5,TRBD1,.,TGTGCCAGCAATCCGGGACAGGGAGGCAATCAGCCCCAGCATTTT,CASNPGQGGNQPQHF
TRBV11-2,TRBJ2-7,.,.,TGTGCCAGCAGCTTTGGCAGGGCCTATGAGCAGTACTTC,CASSFGRAYEQYF
TRBV27,TRBJ1-6,TRBD1,once,TGTGCCAGCAGACTTATTGGGCGGAGGACAGGGTCTGGTTCACCCCTCCACTTT,CASRLIGRRTGSGSPLHF